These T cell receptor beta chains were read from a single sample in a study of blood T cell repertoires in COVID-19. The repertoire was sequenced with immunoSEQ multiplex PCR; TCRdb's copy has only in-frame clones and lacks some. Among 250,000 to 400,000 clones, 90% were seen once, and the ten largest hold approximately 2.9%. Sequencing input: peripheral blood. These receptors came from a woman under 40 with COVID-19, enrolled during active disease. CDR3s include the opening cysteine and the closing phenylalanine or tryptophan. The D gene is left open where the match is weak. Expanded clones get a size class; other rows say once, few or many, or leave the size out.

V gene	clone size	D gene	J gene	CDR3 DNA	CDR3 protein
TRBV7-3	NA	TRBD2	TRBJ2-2	TGTGCCAGCAGCCCCAGCGGGAGGACCCCAGGCGGGGAGCTGTTTTTT	CASSPSGRTPGGELFF
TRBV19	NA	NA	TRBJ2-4	TGTGCCAGTAGGCCGGACAATCTAGCCAAAAACATTCAGTACTTC	CASRPDNLAKNIQYF
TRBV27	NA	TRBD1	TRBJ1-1	TGTGCCAGCAGTTTAGGGACAGACGATTTGAACACTGAAGCTTTCTTT	CASSLGTDDLNTEAFF
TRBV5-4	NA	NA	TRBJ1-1	TGTGCCAGCAGCCTGAGCGGACGTGGGGACACTGAAGCTTTCTTT	CASSLSGRGDTEAFF
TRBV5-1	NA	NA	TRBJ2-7	TGCGCCAGCAGCTGGGAACAGGCCTCCTACGAGCAGTACTTC	CASSWEQASYEQYF
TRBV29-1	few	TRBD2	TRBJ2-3	TGCAGCGTCGGGGCCCCGGGAGGGCCAGGGGATACGCAGTATTTT	CSVGAPGGPGDTQYF
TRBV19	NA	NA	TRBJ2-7	TGTGCCAGTAGTATAGGTGCAGTCTCCGAGCAGTACTTC	CASSIGAVSEQYF
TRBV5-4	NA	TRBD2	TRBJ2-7	TGTGCCAGCAGCGCTATGACTAGCGGGCCCTCCTACGAGCAGTACTTC	CASSAMTSGPSYEQYF
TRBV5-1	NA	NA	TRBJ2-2	TGCGCCAGCAGCTTGGTGCGGAACACCGGGGAGCTGTTTTTT	CASSLVRNTGELFF
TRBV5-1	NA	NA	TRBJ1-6	TGCGCCAGCAGCTTGGCGGCGGCCAATTCACCCCTCCACTTT	CASSLAAANSPLHF
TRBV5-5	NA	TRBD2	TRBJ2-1	TGTGCCAGCAGCTTGCGGTCTAGCGGGAGGGCCGCCAATGAGCAGTTCTTC	CASSLRSSGRAANEQFF
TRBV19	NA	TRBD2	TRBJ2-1	TGTGCCAGTAGTATAACTAGCGGGAGATACAATGAGCAGTTCTTC	CASSITSGRYNEQFF
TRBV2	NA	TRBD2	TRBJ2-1	TGTGCCAGCAGTGAAGTAGGGACTAGCGGGTACAATGAGCAGTTCTTC	CASSEVGTSGYNEQFF
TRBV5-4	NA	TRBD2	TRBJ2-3	TGTGCCAGCAGCTTGGGAGGCGGGAGGCTCACAGATACGCAGTATTTT	CASSLGGGRLTDTQYF
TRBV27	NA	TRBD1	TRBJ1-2	TGTGCCACCCGACAGGGAGATGGCTACACCTTC	CATRQGDGYTF
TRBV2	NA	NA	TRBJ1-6	TGTGCCAGCCGCGCGGGGATGAGTTCACCCCTCCACTTT	CASRAGMSSPLHF
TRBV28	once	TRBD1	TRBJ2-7	TGTGCCAGCAGTTTAGCTACAGGGGGCGCGGGGGAGCAGTACTTC	CASSLATGGAGEQYF
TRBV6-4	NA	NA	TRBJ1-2	TGTGCCAGCAGTGACGTTTTTGGCGGCTACACCTTC	CASSDVFGGYTF
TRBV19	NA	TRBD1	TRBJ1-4	TGTGCCAGTAGTATAGGAGGGGGCGTCGGCGAAAAACTGTTTTTT	CASSIGGGVGEKLFF
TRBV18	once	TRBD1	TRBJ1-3	TGTGCCAGCTCACCTATACAGGGGATATCTGGAAACACCATATATTTT	CASSPIQGISGNTIYF
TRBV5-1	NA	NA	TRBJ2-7	TGCGCCAGCAGCCTCGGTCACGGCTACGAGCAGTACTTC	CASSLGHGYEQYF
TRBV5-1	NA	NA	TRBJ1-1	TGCGCCAGCAGCGTGACTGGGAACACTGAAGCTTTCTTT	CASSVTGNTEAFF
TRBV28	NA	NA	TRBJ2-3	TGTGCCAGCAGTTTATACAGGGTCGAGAGCACAGATACGCAGTATTTT	CASSLYRVESTDTQYF
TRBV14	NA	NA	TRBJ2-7	TGTGCCAGCAGCCAAGATACCGGGTCTGCCTACGAGCAGTACTTC	CASSQDTGSAYEQYF
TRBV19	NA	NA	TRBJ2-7	TGTGCCAGTAGTATAGATCTTCGGGCGGGTCTTTACGAGCAGTACTTC	CASSIDLRAGLYEQYF
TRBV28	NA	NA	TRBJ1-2	TGTGCCAGCATTGCCCAGGACGAACAAACAGGGTTCTATGGCTACACCTTC	CASIAQDEQTGFYGYTF
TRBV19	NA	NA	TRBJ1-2	TGTGCCAGCTCCCGAGTTGGCTATGGCTACACCTTC	CASSRVGYGYTF
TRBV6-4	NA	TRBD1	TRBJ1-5	TGTGCCAGCAGCACAGGGGGGGGCAATCAGCCCCAGCATTTT	CASSTGGGNQPQHF
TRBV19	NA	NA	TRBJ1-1	TGTGCCAGTAGTATTATCTCGGAGGGGACTGAAGCTTTCTTT	CASSIISEGTEAFF
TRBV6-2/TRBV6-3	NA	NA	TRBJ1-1	TGTGCCAGCAGTACCGGGACATATCCTGAAGCTTTCTTT	CASSTGTYPEAFF
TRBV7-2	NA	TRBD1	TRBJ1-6	TGTGCCAGCAGCACAGCCGGGACAGCTGCCTATAATTCACCCCTCCACTTT	CASSTAGTAAYNSPLHF